Following are 7 T cell receptor beta chains from one sample sequenced in a study of blood T cell repertoires in COVID-19. Profiled with immunoSEQ multiplex PCR; TCRdb holds only in-frame clones, not every one. The data contain about 270,000 clones, 91% of them singletons. The sequenced sample consisted of PBMCs or T cells enriched from blood (not recorded which). Receptor source: a man aged 40-49 years who had been exposed to COVID-19.

This chain links TRBV5-4 with TRBJ2-1; 10 bases fit TRBD2. This CDR3 is 15 amino acids long. The germline gives CDR1 SGHNT, CDR2 YYREEE (reference sequence). Losses at the gene ends were 4 bases for V and 5 bases for J; bases not matched to a gene: 6. CDR3 region: CASSPGTSENNEQFF. The DNA of the CDR3 is TGTGCCAGCAGCCCGGGGACTAGCGAGAACAATGAGCAGTTCTTC. The entire variable domain, with the rest obtained from reference TRBV5-4 and TRBJ2-1, is as follows: ETGVTQSPTHLIKTRGQQVTLRCSSQSGHNTVSWYQQALGQGPQFIFQYYREEENGRGNFPPRFSGLQFPNYSSELNVNALELDDSALYLCASSPGTSENNEQFFGPGTRLTVL.

The chain couples TRBV18 to TRBJ1-5, with 9 positions matching TRBD1. The CDR3 covers 17 residues. Germline lookup yields CDR1 KGHSH and CDR2 LQKENI. The V and J ends lost 4 bases and 1 base, in that order; junction bases with no gene match: 8. The DNA for the CDR3 is TGTGCCAGCTCACTTCCGGGACAGGGTTGGAGCAATCAGCCCCAGCATTTT. Protein: CASSLPGQGWSNQPQHF.

J is TRBJ1-6 and V is TRBV6-1; D gene uncertain. Trimming shortened V by 1 base and J by 7 bases, and 11 bases separated the two germline ends. In germline, CDR1 is MNHNS, CDR2 SASEGT. CDR3 size: 15 residues. CDR3 bases: TGTGCCAGCAGTGAAGTAGTGCAACAGAATTCACCCCTCCACTTT. This sequence encodes CASSEVVQQNSPLHF.

The chain combines TRBV29-1 with TRBJ1-1; no definite D call. V lost 4 bases and J lost 0, with 18 bases in between. Germline CDR1 SQVTM, CDR2 ANQGSEA. CDR3 length equals 16 residues. The CDR3 is CSVAPYGKGVNTEAFF. DNA of the CDR3: TGCAGCGTTGCGCCCTACGGGAAGGGTGTGAACACTGAAGCTTTCTTT.

The gene calls are TRBV5-6 and TRBJ2-2, with D maybe TRBD1 (6 bases). V dropped 0 bases and J dropped 4 bases, with 13 bases sitting between them. The CDR3 loop spans 16 amino acids. The germline gives CDR1 SGHDT, CDR2 YYEEEE. The CDR3 DNA reads TGTGCCAGCAGCTTGGGTCAGGGGTCCTTCACCGGGGAGCTGTTTTTT. Residues: CASSLGQGSFTGELFF.

The chain recombines TRBV2 with TRBJ2-1; 8 nucleotides agree with TRBD1. J was trimmed by 4 bases and V by 7 bases; bases with no gene match: 6. Germline loops: CDR1 SNHLY, CDR2 FYNNEI. The CDR3 runs to 14 residues. The CDR3 sequence: CASTGTGLYNEQFF. DNA for the CDR3: TGTGCCAGCACCGGGACAGGATTATACAATGAGCAGTTCTTC. The full variable domain, completed using reference TRBV2 and TRBJ2-1, is EPEVTQTPSHQVTQMGQEVILRCVPISNHLYFYWYRQILGQKVEFLVSFYNNEISEKSEIFDDQFSVERPDGSNFTLKIRSTKLEDSAMYFCASTGTGLYNEQFFGPGTRLTVL.

This chain links TRBV2 with TRBJ2-1, with 7 bases fitting TRBD2. Germline values: CDR1 SNHLY, CDR2 FYNNEI. Trimming at V came to 8 bases and at J to 7 bases, leaving 2 bases not matched to a gene. The CDR3 runs to 11 residues. CDR3 region: CASVLANEQFF. In DNA, the CDR3 is TGTGCCAGCGTACTAGCGAATGAGCAGTTCTTC.